This T cell receptor beta chain was sequenced in a study of a mutant IDH1 vaccine in newly diagnosed glioma. Study at large: Treated patients showed a male proportion of approximately 62%, a female proportion of roughly 38%, and a mean age of approximately 40 years. Study-wide points: Apparently unrelated to pseudoprogression were changes in the top peripheral T cell clonotypes.

In its sample, this clone was seen once. Its antigen remains unknown. Time point meaning: baseline, week 1 (first vaccination visit). Treatment: pre-vaccination baseline after standard-of-care therapy. Clones were read by immunoSEQ multiplex PCR, and TCRdb kept only the in-frame ones, dropping some. Of about 54,000 clones in the sample, roughly 80% were seen once. This CDR3 is built from 14 residues. Germline CDR1 and CDR2: SGDLS and YYNGEE. V gave up 4 bases and J gave up 5 bases, with 16 bases separating them. The sample was PBMCs, taken from a glioma patient treated with radiotherapy, temozolomide or both. The V gene is TRBV9, the J gene TRBJ2-7; D might be TRBD1 or TRBD2, each matching 5 bases. The sequence came from a man between 18 and 35 years old with glioma. The CDR3, as DNA: TGTGCCAGCAGCCTAGAAAGGGACCGGGACGAGCAGTACTTC. The encoded protein is CASSLERDRDEQYF.